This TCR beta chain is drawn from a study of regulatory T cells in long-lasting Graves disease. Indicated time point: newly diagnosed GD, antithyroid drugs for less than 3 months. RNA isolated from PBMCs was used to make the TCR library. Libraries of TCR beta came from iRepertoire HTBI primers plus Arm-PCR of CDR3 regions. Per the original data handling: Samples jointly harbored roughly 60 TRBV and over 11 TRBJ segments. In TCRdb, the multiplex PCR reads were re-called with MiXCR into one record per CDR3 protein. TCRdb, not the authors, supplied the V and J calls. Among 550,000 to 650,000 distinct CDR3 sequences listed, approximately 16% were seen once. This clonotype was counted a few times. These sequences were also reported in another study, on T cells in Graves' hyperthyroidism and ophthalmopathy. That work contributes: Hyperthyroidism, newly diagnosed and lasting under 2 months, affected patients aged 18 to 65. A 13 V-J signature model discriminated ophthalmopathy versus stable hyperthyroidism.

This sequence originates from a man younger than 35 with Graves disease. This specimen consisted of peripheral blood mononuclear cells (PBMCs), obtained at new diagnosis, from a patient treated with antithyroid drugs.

The CDR3 loop is CASSRIREGNTGELFF. The CDR3 DNA follows: TGTGCCAGCAGCCGTATACGGGAGGGGAACACCGGGGAGCTGTTTTTT. The chain couples TRBV6-2 or TRBV6-3 to TRBJ2-2; TRBD2 aligns across 8 bases. Germline trimming cut 6 bases from V and 1 base from J; bases unmatched to any gene: 7. The CDR3 covers 16 residues. Looked up from germline, CDR1 is MNHEY and CDR2 is SVGEGT.